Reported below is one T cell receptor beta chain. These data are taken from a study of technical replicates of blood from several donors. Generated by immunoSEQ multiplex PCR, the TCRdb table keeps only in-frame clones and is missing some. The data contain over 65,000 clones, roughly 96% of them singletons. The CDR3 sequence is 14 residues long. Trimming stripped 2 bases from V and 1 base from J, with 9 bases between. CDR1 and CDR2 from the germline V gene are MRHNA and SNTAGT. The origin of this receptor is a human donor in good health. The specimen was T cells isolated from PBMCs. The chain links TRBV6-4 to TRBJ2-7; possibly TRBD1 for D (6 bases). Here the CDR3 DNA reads TGTGCCAGCAGTGACAAAGGGGGTTCCTACGAGCAGTACTTC. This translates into CASSDKGGSYEQYF.